A selection of T cell receptor beta chains follows, all from one sample in a study of identical twins. TCRdb re-called the 5' RACE reads with MiXCR, one entry per CDR3 protein. The sample consists of hundreds of thousands of distinct CDR3 sequences, 24% of them appearing once. The data were also submitted as part of a second study, on T cells expressing NK-cell markers.

Sequenced material: CD4+ T cells sorted from blood. The receptors stem from a woman aged 18-35 years in good health. The CDR3 runs from the conserved cysteine through the conserved F or W. The order of the fields is clone size, D gene, CDR3 length, J gene, V gene, CDR3 DNA, CDR3 protein. D genes are given only for firm matches. Rows give clone size only sometimes, using once, few, many, or a class for an expanded clone.

>.|TRBD2|18|TRBJ2-5|TRBV5-1
TGCGCCAGCAGCCTTGGACTAGCGGGAGCCAGGAAGAGTGAGACCCAGTACTTC
CASSLGLAGARKSETQYF
>.|TRBD2|14|TRBJ2-1|TRBV9
TGTGCCAGCAGCGTATCGGGGGGGCCCGATGAGCAGTTCTTC
CASSVSGGPDEQFF
>few|.|13|TRBJ1-6|TRBV14
TGTGCCAGCGCCCGGTCGTGGAATTCACCCCTCCACTTT
CASARSWNSPLHF
>few|.|16|TRBJ2-5|TRBV2
TGTGCCAGCAGTGAGGATCGCCCTAGCAATGGGGAGACCCAGTACTTC
CASSEDRPSNGETQYF
>few|.|15|TRBJ1-1|TRBV12-3/TRBV12-4
TGTGCCAGCAGTCTCACCGGGGGGGGCTACACTGAAGCTTTCTTT
CASSLTGGGYTEAFF
>.|.|19|TRBJ2-3|TRBV20-1
TGCAGTGCTAGAGACGGAGCCCGGGACTGGGAGTTTGGCACAGATACGCAGTATTTT
CSARDGARDWEFGTDTQYF
>many|TRBD2|15|TRBJ2-1|TRBV7-2
TGTGCCAGCAGCTCCGAGCGGGGAGGTAGCAATGAGCAGTTCTTC
CASSSERGGSNEQFF
>few|TRBD2|18|TRBJ2-7|TRBV9
TGTGCCAGCAGCGTAGTAGGGGGGACTAGCGGGAGGCACTACGAGCAGTACTTC
CASSVVGGTSGRHYEQYF
>few|.|12|TRBJ2-5|TRBV5-1
TGCGCCAGCAGCTCCGGTCAAGAGACCCAGTACTTC
CASSSGQETQYF
>.|TRBD1|14|TRBJ1-5|TRBV20-1
TGCAGTGCTTGGACAGGGGAGGGTGGTCAGCCCCAGCATTTT
CSAWTGEGGQPQHF
>few|.|14|TRBJ1-2|TRBV19
TGTGCCAGTAGAGACGGACCAGCTAACTATGGCTACACCTTC
CASRDGPANYGYTF
>.|.|12|TRBJ1-3|TRBV10-3
TGTGCCATCAGGCCAGGGGCGAACACCATATATTTT
CAIRPGANTIYF
>.|.|15|TRBJ2-3|TRBV5-1
TGCGCCAGCAGCTTGGGTTCCCAGTACACAGATACGCAGTATTTT
CASSLGSQYTDTQYF
>.|.|12|TRBJ2-1|TRBV6-2/TRBV6-3
TGTGCCAGCAGTTCTCGGGTCAATGAGCAGTTCTTC
CASSSRVNEQFF
>.|.|14|TRBJ2-7|TRBV5-6
TGTGCCAGCAGCTTCCGGGACGGGCACTACGAGCAGTACTTC
CASSFRDGHYEQYF
>.|TRBD2|17|TRBJ2-3|TRBV5-6
TGTGCCAGCAGCTACCGGCCGAGCGGGGTCGGGGCAGATACGCAGTATTTT
CASSYRPSGVGADTQYF
>few|TRBD1|15|TRBJ1-5|TRBV2
TGTGCCAGCACTCCCGGGACAGGGGGCTTCCAGCCCCAGCATTTT
CASTPGTGGFQPQHF
>many|TRBD1|16|TRBJ1-1|TRBV7-9
TGTGCCAGCAGTTCCGGGACAGCGAACCTGAACACTGAAGCTTTCTTT
CASSSGTANLNTEAFF
>.|TRBD1|16|TRBJ1-5|TRBV7-6
TGTGCCAGCAGCCCCCGGACAGGGGGGTTCAATCAGCCCCAGCATTTT
CASSPRTGGFNQPQHF
>.|TRBD2|14|TRBJ2-7|TRBV20-1
TGCAGTGCTCTTAGCGGGGGGGTCTCCTACGAGCAGTACTTC
CSALSGGVSYEQYF
>many|.|12|TRBJ1-2|TRBV5-1
TGCGCCAGCAGCTTGGCCGAGGGCGCTGGGACCTTC
CASSLAEGAGTF
>few|.|11|TRBJ1-6|TRBV6-5
TGTGCCAGCAGCCCCGGGGAATCCCTCCACTTT
CASSPGESLHF
>few|.|14|TRBJ2-5|TRBV5-1
TGCGCCAGCAGCTTGGCCGGAATCCAAGAGACCCAGTACTTC
CASSLAGIQETQYF
>.|.|16|TRBJ2-4|TRBV5-1
TGCGCCAGCAGCTTAGGCCCAGGGGAAGCCAAAAACATTCAGTACTTC
CASSLGPGEAKNIQYF
>.|.|17|TRBJ2-3|TRBV6-1
TGTGCCAGCCGGTCCCGACGGCGCACCACAAGCACAGATACGCAGTATTTT
CASRSRRRTTSTDTQYF
>few|.|13|TRBJ2-1|TRBV7-2
TGTGCCAGCAGTTACTATCCTCCCAATGAGCAGTTCTTC
CASSYYPPNEQFF
>.|.|19|TRBJ1-6|TRBV7-2
TGTGCCAGCAGCTTAGCCGCTGGGACGTCGAGCTCCTATAATTCACCCCTCCACTTT
CASSLAAGTSSSYNSPLHF
>.|.|9|TRBJ1-1|TRBV4-1
TGCGCCAGTTGGACGTGGGCTTTCTTT
CASWTWAFF
>.|.|13|TRBJ1-1|TRBV29-1
TGCAGCGTTGTCCGGGGGAGTAGCACTGAAGCTTTCTTT
CSVVRGSSTEAFF
>few|.|12|TRBJ2-4|TRBV12-3/TRBV12-4
TGTGCCAGCAGTCCGACGCTAAACATTCAGTACTTC
CASSPTLNIQYF